The present entry profiles one TCR beta chain with its context. This sample is part of a study of T cell changes during pregnancy in multiple sclerosis. This table comes from immunoSEQ multiplex PCR, and its TCRdb copy is limited to in-frame clones, with some not included. This sample yields approximately 43,000 clones, of which around 95% are seen a single time; 3% to 4% belongs to the top ten. The CDR3 covers 14 residues. CDR1 is SQVTM, CDR2 ANQGSEA, per germline. Between the trimmed V and J ends, which lost 7 bases and 1 base, there was a span of 16 bases. V is TRBV29-1 and J is TRBJ1-1, with a weak D call TRBD1 (5 bases). The receptor was isolated from a female donor with multiple sclerosis, enrolled in a pregnancy study. This specimen was CD8+ T cells from peripheral blood mononuclear cells, taken after pregnancy. DNA of the CDR3: TGCAGCGGGGGTCGGGTGGGGCCGAACACTGAAGCTTTCTTT. This codes for CSGGRVGPNTEAFF.